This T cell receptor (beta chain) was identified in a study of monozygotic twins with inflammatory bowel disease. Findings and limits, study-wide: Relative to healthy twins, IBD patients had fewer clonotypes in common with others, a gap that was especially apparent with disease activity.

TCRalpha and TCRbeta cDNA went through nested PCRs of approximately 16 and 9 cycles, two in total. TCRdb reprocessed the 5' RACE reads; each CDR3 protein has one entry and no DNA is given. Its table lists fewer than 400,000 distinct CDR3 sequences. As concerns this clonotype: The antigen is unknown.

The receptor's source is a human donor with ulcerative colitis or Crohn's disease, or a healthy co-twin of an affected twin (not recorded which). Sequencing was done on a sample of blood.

The CDR3: CASSLAAGGVETQYF. J is TRBJ2-5 and V is TRBV28; there is no DNA to check the TCRdb D call of TRBD2. The CDR3 covers 15 residues. Germline lookup yields CDR1 MDHEN and CDR2 SYDVKM.